The 17 T cell receptor beta chains given below trace back to one sample, sequenced in a study of shared clonotypes between healthy human individuals. Naive CD8 cells lacked CD45RO and underwent positive selection for CCR7, leaving out terminally differentiated effector memory CD45RA+ cells. TCRdb's copy holds only in-frame clones and misses some; the assay was immunoSEQ multiplex PCR. The profile covers 800,000 to 950,000 clones, with 96% appearing a single time and around 0.21% taken by the ten largest. Specimen: naive CD8+ T cells sorted from blood. Every receptor here comes from a man under 40 in good health.

The rearrangement uses TRBV11-3 and TRBJ1-5, with TRBD1 matching over 8 bases. V shed 3 bases and J 5 bases; nucleotides not matched to a gene: 9. CDR3 size: 16 residues. Germline loops: CDR1 SGHNT, CDR2 YENEEA. This CDR3 reads CASSFMDRVKDQPQHF. The CDR3 nucleotides read TGTGCCAGCAGCTTCATGGACAGGGTTAAGGATCAGCCCCAGCATTTT.

The CDR3 nucleotides are TGTGCCAGCAGTCCGCTAGGGACAGCAAACACCGGGGAGCTGTTTTTT. Protein product: CASSPLGTANTGELFF. The V gene is TRBV27, the J gene TRBJ2-2; TRBD1 matches at 7 bases. Germline-derived CDR1 and CDR2 are MNHEY and SMNVEV (reference sequence). Trimming at V came to 5 bases and at J to 2 bases, leaving 8 bases not matched to a gene. The CDR3 has 16 residues.

This chain connects TRBV5-4 to TRBJ2-2; 9 bases match TRBD2. The length of the CDR3 is 16 residues. V trimming: 4 bases; J trimming: 2 bases; junction bases outside the gene matches: 6. CDR1 is SGHNT, CDR2 YYREEE, per germline (reference sequence). The CDR3 loop reads CASSPWTSVNTGELFF. CDR3 nucleotide sequence: TGTGCCAGCAGCCCCTGGACTAGCGTAAACACCGGGGAGCTGTTTTTT.

The CDR3 here is CATMDRYEQYF. CDR3 DNA sequence: TGTGCCACCATGGACCGTTACGAGCAGTACTTC. The chain combines TRBV2 with TRBJ2-7, with unresolved D. CDR3 length equals 11 residues. V lost 10 bases and J 4 bases, leaving 11 bases between the germline ends. Germline values: CDR1 SNHLY, CDR2 FYNNEI. The whole variable domain, remainder taken from reference TRBV2 and TRBJ2-7, is EPEVTQTPSHQVTQMGQEVILRCVPISNHLYFYWYRQILGQKVEFLVSFYNNEISEKSEIFDDQFSVERPDGSNFTLKIRSTKLEDSAMYFCATMDRYEQYFGPGTRLTVT.

This chain connects TRBV27 to TRBJ1-2; D might be TRBD1 (6 bases). CDR1 is MNHEY, CDR2 SMNVEV, per germline (reference sequence). The CDR3 totals 14 residues. Trimming cost V 5 bases and J 4 bases, with 14 bases left between them. CDR3 protein: CASSPSGGFYGYTF. As DNA, the CDR3 is TGTGCCAGCAGTCCCTCGGGGGGCTTCTATGGCTACACCTTC.

This chain joins TRBV28 and TRBJ2-3; 7 positions agree with TRBD2. The CDR3 contains 16 residues. The V gene end was trimmed by 5 bases and the J gene end by 2 bases; junction bases not matched to a gene: 10. Germline V gene lookup returns CDR1 MDHEN and CDR2 SYDVKM. The CDR3 nucleotides are TGTGCCAGCAGTCGTCCCCGGGGGGTTAACACAGATACGCAGTATTTT. As protein: CASSRPRGVNTDTQYF.

This chain links TRBV11-2 with TRBJ2-1, with 9 bases that match TRBD2. The ends lost 7 bases at V and 0 bases at J; junction bases unmatched: 4. CDR1 and CDR2 (germline): SGHAT, FQNNGV. The CDR3 covers 15 residues. The CDR3 here is CASNRREGSYNEQFF. For the CDR3, the DNA is TGTGCCAGCAATAGGCGGGAGGGCTCCTACAATGAGCAGTTCTTC. The full variable domain, its missing parts supplied by reference TRBV11-2 and TRBJ2-1, is EAGVAQSPRYKIIEKRQSVAFWCNPISGHATLYWYQQILGQGPKLLIQFQNNGVVDDSQLPKDRFSAERLKGVDSTLKIQPAKLEDSAVYLCASNRREGSYNEQFFGPGTRLTVL.

This clone was recorded once. The rearrangement joins TRBV7-2 to TRBJ2-7; 8 positions match TRBD1. CDR1 is SGHTA and CDR2 is FQGNSA in the germline V gene. Trimming cost V 3 bases and J 0 bases; bases outside gene matches: 1. The length of the CDR3 is 14 residues. The CDR3 DNA follows: TGTGCCAGCAGCTTTGGGACAGGCTCCTACGAGCAGTACTTC. It yields the protein CASSFGTGSYEQYF. The whole variable domain, remainder taken from reference TRBV7-2 and TRBJ2-7, is GAGVSQSPSNKVTEKGKDVELRCDPISGHTALYWYRQSLGQGLEFLIYFQGNSAPDKSGLPSDRFSAERTGGSVSTLTIQRTQQEDSAVYLCASSFGTGSYEQYFGPGTRLTVT.

CDR3 nucleotides: TGTGCCAGCAGCTTCGCGGGGAATCAGCCCCAGCATTTT. This encodes CASSFAGNQPQHF. This chain uses TRBV7-9 with TRBJ1-5; D ambiguous. The V end lost 3 bases, the J end lost 4 bases, and 7 bases lay between the germline ends. The length of the CDR3 is 13 residues. Germline CDR1 is SEHNR and CDR2 is FQNEAQ (reference sequence).

This clone was observed once. The chain has TRBV28 and TRBJ1-1; D gene unclear. The CDR3 is 13 residues long. CDR1 is MDHEN, CDR2 SYDVKM, per germline. V lost 3 bases and J lost 4, with 9 bases in between. DNA of the CDR3: TGTGCCAGCAGTTTCGGACCGATCACTGAAGCTTTCTTT. Protein: CASSFGPITEAFF.

V and J are TRBV11-2 and TRBJ1-5; D is uncertain. This CDR3 has 13 residues. Trimming cost V 4 bases and J 2 bases, with 6 bases left between them. Looked up from germline, CDR1 is SGHAT and CDR2 is FQNNGV. The DNA for the CDR3 is TGTGCCAGCAGCTCTCTAGGCAATCAGCCCCAGCATTTT. Translating it yields CASSSLGNQPQHF.

The chain joins TRBV29-1 to TRBJ2-5; 13 positions agree with TRBD2. The CDR3 totals 15 residues. The J segment lost 2 bases and the V segment lost 4 bases, leaving 4 bases of the junction unmatched. Germline V lookup: CDR1 SQVTM, CDR2 ANQGSEA. The CDR3 sequence is CSVAPGLAGQETQYF. The CDR3 coding sequence is TGCAGCGTTGCTCCGGGACTAGCGGGACAAGAGACCCAGTACTTC.

The chain combines TRBV7-4 with TRBJ1-2, with 8 bases aligning to TRBD1. Germline loops: CDR1 SGHVT, CDR2 SQSDAQ. Trimming cost V 8 bases and J 6 bases; bases outside gene matches: 17. This CDR3 spans 16 amino acids. CDR3: CASPTVLLAGGDGYTF. The CDR3 region has the DNA TGTGCCAGCCCCACAGTTTTATTAGCAGGGGGCGATGGCTACACCTTC.

A remark on this clone: The junction departs from the called germline gene at one end, perhaps through a read error. The V gene is TRBV2, the J gene TRBJ2-5; no reliable D call. This CDR3 spans 11 amino acids. Germline V CDR1 and CDR2: SNHLY, FYNNEI. CDR3 loop: CASSHQEPQYF. The CDR3 DNA reads TGTGCCAGCAGTCACCAAGAGCCCCAGTACTTC.

The chain has TRBV7-9 and TRBJ1-1; D not certain. The CDR3 is 11 residues long. V lost 2 bases and J 6 bases, leaving 4 bases between the germline ends. Germline V gives CDR1 SEHNR, CDR2 FQNEAQ (reference sequence). The CDR3 nucleotides read TGTGCCAGCAGCTTAATGCCTGAAGCTTTCTTT. This translates into CASSLMPEAFF.

This chain uses TRBV27 with TRBJ1-1; D unresolved. CDR3 length: 14 amino acids. Per the germline V gene, CDR1 is MNHEY and CDR2 is SMNVEV (reference sequence). Trimming took 3 bases from V and 0 from J, leaving 8 bases between them. CDR3 sequence: CASSLNRVNTEAFF. The CDR3 DNA reads as TGTGCCAGCAGTTTGAATAGAGTGAACACTGAAGCTTTCTTT.

This clone was recorded once. This chain uses TRBV7-6 with TRBJ2-7; 9 bases match TRBD2. Germline CDR1 SGHVS, CDR2 FNYEAQ. Trimming removed 3 bases from V and 5 bases from J; junction bases left unmatched: 5. The CDR3 is 14 residues long. In DNA form, the CDR3 reads TGTGCCAGCAGCTTTGTAGCGGGAGCCGACGAGCAGTACTTC. Its protein is CASSFVAGADEQYF.